This is a list of T cell receptor beta chains from one sample in a study of response to subunit inactivated influenza vaccine. MiXCR, applied by TCRdb to the RT-PCR reads, yields one record per CDR3 protein. The sample has 800,000 to 1,000,000 distinct CDR3 sequences; 21% are singletons. Sequencing used PBMCs from blood, obtained more than 4 days after vaccination. These receptors all stem from a middle-aged man who received an inactivated influenza vaccine. Each CDR3 is given with its conserved first and last residue. The order of the fields is clone size, D gene, V gene, J gene, CDR3 protein, CDR3 DNA. The D gene is left open where the match is weak. Only part of the rows carry a size: once, few, many, or a class if the clone is expanded.

NA	TRBD2	TRBV19	TRBJ2-1	CASSTTSGRAYNEQFF	TGTGCCAGTAGTACCACTAGCGGGAGGGCCTACAATGAGCAGTTCTTC
NA	TRBD1	TRBV20-1	TRBJ1-2	CSARLRDRNSNYGYTF	TGCAGTGCTAGACTACGGGACAGGAATTCTAACTATGGCTACACCTTC
NA	NA	TRBV15	TRBJ2-2	CATSGTFGELFF	TGTGCCACCAGCGGGACCTTCGGGGAGCTGTTTTTT
NA	NA	TRBV21-1	TRBJ2-1	CASSKLARAYNEQFF	TGTGCCAGCAGCAAACTCGCCAGGGCATACAATGAGCAGTTCTTC
few	NA	TRBV25-1	TRBJ2-2	CASTPSTGELFF	TGTGCCAGCACCCCGAGCACCGGGGAGCTGTTTTTT
few	NA	TRBV20-1	TRBJ1-6	CSAHTSGGNSPLHF	TGCAGTGCTCACACGTCCGGCGGTAATTCACCCCTCCACTTT
NA	NA	TRBV6-2/TRBV6-3	TRBJ2-3	CASRRSTQGSTDTQYF	TGTGCCAGCAGGCGCTCTACGCAGGGGAGCACAGATACGCAGTATTTT
NA	TRBD2	TRBV20-1	TRBJ2-3	CSARDGGGFNWISTDTQYF	TGCAGTGCTAGAGATGGCGGGGGGTTTAATTGGATTAGCACAGATACGCAGTATTTT
NA	NA	TRBV28	TRBJ1-5	CASSWGGQPQHF	TGTGCCAGCAGTTGGGGGGGTCAGCCCCAGCATTTT
few	NA	TRBV2	TRBJ2-1	CASSEDPSPYNEQFF	TGTGCCAGCAGTGAAGACCCTAGCCCCTACAATGAGCAGTTCTTC
few	TRBD1	TRBV12-3/TRBV12-4	TRBJ1-1	CASSFRLTGDFEAFF	TGTGCCAGCAGTTTTCGTTTGACAGGGGACTTTGAAGCTTTCTTT
few	NA	TRBV9	TRBJ2-1	CASSVVGQLGVYNEQFF	TGTGCCAGCAGCGTAGTTGGGCAGCTTGGTGTATACAATGAGCAGTTCTTC
few	TRBD1	TRBV24-1	TRBJ2-3	CATSDLTGGVGTDTQYF	TGTGCCACCAGTGATTTAACAGGGGGCGTCGGCACAGATACGCAGTATTTT
NA	NA	TRBV9	TRBJ2-7	CASSVADYEQYF	TGTGCCAGCAGCGTAGCGGACTACGAGCAGTACTTC
NA	TRBD1	TRBV5-1	TRBJ1-3	CASSRLTGGQGNTIYF	TGCGCCAGCAGCCGCCTGACAGGGGGACAAGGAAACACCATATATTTT
few	NA	TRBV12-3/TRBV12-4	TRBJ2-1	CASSDPRAPKDEQFF	TGTGCCAGCAGTGACCCCCGGGCACCCAAGGATGAGCAGTTCTTC
few	TRBD2	TRBV6-2/TRBV6-3	TRBJ2-3	CASSYSRTAGGPRTDTQYF	TGTGCCAGCAGTTACTCGCGGACAGCGGGGGGGCCCCGGACAGATACGCAGTATTTT
few	TRBD1	TRBV5-1	TRBJ1-2	CASSRDRGYAGYTF	TGCGCCAGCAGCCGGGACAGGGGGTACGCTGGCTACACCTTC
NA	TRBD1	TRBV6-1	TRBJ2-3	CASSPGTGVPDTQYF	TGTGCCAGCAGTCCCGGGACAGGGGTCCCAGATACGCAGTATTTT
NA	NA	TRBV28	TRBJ2-7	CASGPGEQYF	TGTGCCAGCGGCCCCGGCGAGCAGTACTTC
NA	NA	TRBV12-3/TRBV12-4	TRBJ2-3	CTSSRRQLPLSTDTQYF	TGTACCAGCAGTCGCCGACAGCTCCCCCTAAGCACAGATACGCAGTATTTT
few	NA	TRBV28	TRBJ2-3	CASSLGGSTQYF	TGTGCCAGCAGTTTGGGAGGTAGTACGCAGTATTTT
many	NA	TRBV7-2	TRBJ1-2	CASSSPPRNYGYTF	TGTGCCAGCAGCTCACCCCCCCGGAACTATGGCTACACCTTC
NA	TRBD2	TRBV4-2	TRBJ2-1	CASSQVSLVTSGGYNEQFF	TGTGCCAGCAGCCAAGTTTCTTTGGTGACTAGCGGGGGGTACAATGAGCAGTTCTTC
NA	TRBD1	TRBV4-3	TRBJ1-2	CASSQATGGGGYTF	TGCGCCAGCAGCCAAGCCACAGGGGGAGGTGGCTACACCTTC
few	NA	TRBV7-9	TRBJ2-7	CASSLAQGYSSEQYF	TGTGCCAGCAGCTTGGCACAAGGGTATTCTAGCGAGCAGTACTTC
NA	NA	TRBV7-9	TRBJ1-2	CASSLGPGSGYTF	TGTGCCAGCAGCTTAGGTCCAGGGAGCGGCTACACCTTC
NA	TRBD1	TRBV4-1	TRBJ1-2	CASSNWAGGTKDGYTF	TGCGCCAGCAGCAATTGGGCAGGGGGCACTAAGGATGGCTACACCTTC
few	NA	TRBV12-3/TRBV12-4	TRBJ1-5	CASSTNGNQPQHF	TGTGCCAGCAGTACCAACGGCAATCAGCCCCAGCATTTT
few	NA	TRBV5-6	TRBJ2-2	CASSSTGRSNTGELFF	TGTGCCAGCAGCTCCACGGGGAGGTCGAACACCGGGGAGCTGTTTTTT
NA	TRBD2	TRBV5-1	TRBJ2-7	CASSYWPGRGSSYEQYF	TGCGCCAGCAGCTATTGGCCGGGGCGGGGGAGCTCCTACGAGCAGTACTTC
NA	NA	TRBV24-1	TRBJ2-5	CATSDPGTPETQYF	TGTGCCACCAGTGACCCTGGGACCCCAGAGACCCAGTACTTC
few	NA	TRBV18	TRBJ2-7	CASSPRPTEQYF	TGTGCCAGCTCACCCAGACCCACCGAGCAGTACTTC
few	NA	TRBV4-3	TRBJ2-1	CASSQDRGQFQRANEQFF	TGCGCCAGCAGCCAAGATCGGGGTCAGTTTCAGCGGGCCAATGAGCAGTTCTTC
few	NA	TRBV7-9	TRBJ1-2	CASSFPVGLGFGYTF	TGTGCCAGCAGCTTCCCTGTGGGCTTGGGGTTTGGCTACACCTTC
few	NA	TRBV20-1	TRBJ2-6	CSAGSGANVLTF	TGCAGTGCCGGGTCTGGGGCCAACGTCCTGACTTTC
many	TRBD1	TRBV20-1	TRBJ1-5	CSARRAGGQPQHF	TGCAGTGCTAGACGAGCAGGGGGCCAGCCCCAGCATTTT